These 24 T cell receptor beta chains were all obtained from the same sample, sequenced in a study of naive and memory T cell subsets. For these receptors, no antigen is known. Study-wide results and limits: Possibly reflecting memory cells re-expressing CD45RA, a few larger clonotypes occurred in naive repertoires, especially CD8.

The beta constant-region primer was an equimolar mix of two oligonucleotides covering TRBC1 and TRBC2. Four rounds of PCR amplified the ligated cDNA using nested alpha and beta constant-region primers plus SP2. From the UMI-ligation and nested PCR reads, TCRdb called clonotypes with MiXCR, one entry per CDR3 protein. The repertoire includes about 90,000 distinct CDR3 sequences, about 10% of them detected once, and more than 0.13% sits in the top ten. The sample consisted of naive CD4+ T cells from blood. The receptors were sampled from a human donor in good health.

This clonotype was counted only a few times. The chain joins TRBV29-1 to TRBJ2-7, with D perhaps matching TRBD2 (6 bases). The germline CDR1 and CDR2 sequences are SQVTM and ANQGSEA. The V end was cut by 5 bases, the J end by 1 base, with 12 bases between. The CDR3 extends over 13 amino acids. The CDR3 reads CSVLRGASYEQYF. The CDR3 DNA sequence: TGCAGCGTTCTGCGGGGAGCATCCTACGAGCAGTACTTC.

Turning to this clonotype: A single base separates this from a much larger clone, so it may be a read error. The chain joins TRBV5-1 to TRBJ2-2, with D maybe TRBD1 (6 bases). The V end lost 0 bases, the J end lost 9 bases, and 12 bases lay between the germline ends. CDR1 is SGHRS and CDR2 is YFSETQ in the germline V gene. The CDR3 has 14 amino acids. This chain's CDR3 is CASSLEGVGRELFF. CDR3 nucleotides: TGCGCCAGCAGCTTGGAGGGGGTCGGCAGGGAGCTGTTTTTT.

This clonotype was detected many times. The chain uses TRBV6-4 and TRBJ2-1; D might be TRBD1 (6 bases). The CDR3 is 15 residues long. Germline V gives CDR1 MRHNA, CDR2 SNTAGT. V lost 3 bases and J lost 4, with 13 bases in between. In DNA form, the CDR3 reads TGTGCCAGCAGTGAGGCGAGGGGGAAATACAATGAGCAGTTCTTC. The encoded protein is CASSEARGKYNEQFF.

In its sample, this clonotype was seen a few times. This sequence joins TRBV7-9 and TRBJ1-2; D gene uncertain. From germline, CDR1 is SEHNR and CDR2 FQNEAQ (reference sequence). This CDR3 spans 11 amino acids. Trimming removed 4 bases from V and 5 bases from J, with 5 bases in between. CDR3 sequence: CASSSQYGYTF. The CDR3 DNA sequence: TGTGCCAGCAGCTCCCAGTATGGCTACACCTTC.

This clonotype was counted ten times or more. This rearrangement joins TRBV6-6 to TRBJ2-7; D remains unclear. There are 16 residues in the CDR3. Germline CDR1 MNHNY, CDR2 SVGAGI (reference sequence). The germline V and J ends were trimmed by 2 bases and 5 bases, with 19 bases remaining between them. For the CDR3, the DNA is TGTGCCAGCAGTTACAGGGCTATAAGCCTTAGGGACGAGCAGTACTTC. The encoded protein is CASSYRAISLRDEQYF.

J is TRBJ2-3 and V is TRBV20-1; TRBD2 might be the D (6 bases). This CDR3 comprises 14 residues. CDR1 DFQATT and CDR2 SNEGSKA come from the germline V gene (reference sequence). Trimming pared 6 bases from V and 2 bases from J, leaving 15 bases between. The CDR3 sequence is CSAPPRGLTDTQYF. For the CDR3, the DNA is TGCAGTGCCCCTCCCCGGGGACTCACAGATACGCAGTATTTT.

In this sample, this clonotype turned up many times. The CDR3 DNA is TGTGCCAGTACCGACAAAGGAACGGGACTCGCGGAGACCCAGTACTTC. The encoded protein is CASTDKGTGLAETQYF. The V and J genes are TRBV19 and TRBJ2-5, with D possibly matching TRBD2 (6 bases). The CDR3 length is 16 residues. The V and J ends lost 7 bases and 5 bases respectively, with 23 bases between them. CDR1 is LNHDA, CDR2 SQIVND, per germline (reference sequence).

The rearrangement links TRBV12-3 or TRBV12-4 to TRBJ1-6, with 7 bases matching TRBD1. This CDR3 has 13 amino acids. Losses at the gene ends were 6 bases for V and 8 bases for J; bases not matched to a gene: 4. As DNA, the CDR3 is TGTGCCAGCAGATCAACAGGGGATTCACCCCTCCACTTT. Translated: CASRSTGDSPLHF.

Ten or more counts support this clonotype. This chain uses TRBV7-6 with TRBJ2-1; D is unclear. Germline V gene sequence: CDR1 SGHVS, CDR2 FNYEAQ. CDR3 length: 14 residues. Trimming removed 1 base at V and 5 bases at J, with 9 bases between. This chain's CDR3 is CASSLGTEHNEQFF. CDR3 coding DNA: TGTGCCAGCAGCTTAGGGACCGAACACAATGAGCAGTTCTTC.

This clonotype has at least ten counts. V usage is TRBV7-2 and J usage is TRBJ2-7; 7 bases agree with TRBD1. The CDR3 spans 14 residues. The germline V gene has CDR1 SGHTA and CDR2 FQGNSA. The junction had 4 bases not matched to a gene; V was cut back by 5 bases and J by 0 bases. Written as DNA, the CDR3 is TGTGCCAGCAGCACGAACAGGGGCTCCTACGAGCAGTACTTC. Translation gives CASSTNRGSYEQYF.

This clonotype occurred a few times. CDR3 region: CASSEDGGGSLNEQFF. CDR3 coding DNA: TGTGCCAGCAGTGAAGATGGGGGAGGGTCTCTCAATGAGCAGTTCTTC. The genes are TRBV2 and TRBJ2-1; 7 bases map to TRBD2. The V segment lost 1 base and the J segment 6 bases; nucleotides outside the gene matches: 9. The germline V gene has CDR1 SNHLY and CDR2 FYNNEI. The CDR3 extends over 16 amino acids.

CDR3 bases: TGTGCCAGCAGAAGAACCCCAGGGGGAGGACAGCCCCAGCATTTT. Protein sequence: CASRRTPGGGQPQHF. The chain combines TRBV6-2 or TRBV6-3 with TRBJ1-5; 7 bases align to TRBD1. The germline gives CDR1 MNHEY, CDR2 SVGEGT. The CDR3 loop spans 15 amino acids. Trimming cost V 6 bases and J 7 bases; bases outside gene matches: 12.

This clonotype turned up a few times. The rearrangement joins TRBV19 to TRBJ1-1, with no clear D. Trimming removed 6 bases at V and 0 bases at J, with 8 bases between. The CDR3 covers 13 residues. Germline assignment: CDR1 LNHDA and CDR2 SQIVND (reference sequence). CDR3 nucleotide sequence: TGTGCCAGTAGCCGGACGGTGAACACTGAAGCTTTCTTT. Its translation is CASSRTVNTEAFF.

This clonotype was seen only a few times. This chain links TRBV6-5 with TRBJ2-7; D remains unclear. The germline V gene encodes CDR1 MNHEY and CDR2 SVGAGI. This CDR3 comprises 13 residues. The V gene lost 0 bases and the J gene lost 6 bases, with 9 bases spanning the gap. CDR3 nucleotide sequence: TGTGCCAGCAGTTACTCGCCAGAAACCGAGCAGTACTTC. Translated, it gives CASSYSPETEQYF.

The V and J genes are TRBV18 and TRBJ2-5; a possible D gene is TRBD2 (5 bases). CDR1 is KGHSH and CDR2 is LQKENI in the germline V gene. The CDR3 sequence is 16 residues long. V lost 3 bases, J lost 1 base, and 15 bases lay in between. CDR3 region: CASSPVGASGQETQYF. CDR3 in DNA: TGTGCCAGCTCACCGGTCGGCGCGAGCGGCCAAGAGACCCAGTACTTC. The variable domain in full, completed from reference TRBV18 and TRBJ2-5, reads NAGVMQNPRHLVRRRGQEARLRCSPMKGHSHVYWYRQLPEEGLKFMVYLQKENIIDESGMPKERFSAEFPKEGPSILRIQQVVRGDSAAYFCASSPVGASGQETQYFGPGTRLLVL.

This clonotype was seen a few times. The chain employs TRBV5-6 and TRBJ2-5, with D possibly matching TRBD2 (6 bases). Trimming left V 6 bases short and J 2 bases short, with 14 bases between. The germline CDR1 and CDR2 sequences are SGHDT and YYEEEE. The CDR3 has 14 residues. For the CDR3, the DNA is TGTGCCAGCACCTCAAGGGAGGAGCAAGAGACCCAGTACTTC. This codes for CASTSREEQETQYF.

This clonotype appeared a few times. This chain connects TRBV12-3 or TRBV12-4 to TRBJ2-3; TRBD2 is a possible D gene (6 bases). The CDR3 consists of 16 residues. V lost 8 bases and J 2 bases, leaving 20 bases between the germline ends. CDR3 region: CASRQRTTSSTDTQYF. CDR3 sequence (DNA): TGTGCCAGCCGTCAGAGGACTACCTCATCCACAGATACGCAGTATTTT.

This clonotype has a count of ten or more. The rearrangement links TRBV20-1 to TRBJ2-3; D is ambiguous. The CDR3 spans 13 residues. V was pared by 2 bases and J by 2 bases, with 8 bases between. From germline, CDR1 is DFQATT and CDR2 SNEGSKA (reference sequence). CDR3 residues: CSARMTTTDTQYF. The CDR3, as DNA: TGCAGTGCTAGAATGACAACCACAGATACGCAGTATTTT.

V gene TRBV29-1 combines with J gene TRBJ2-1; D is tentatively TRBD1 or TRBD2 (6 bases each). V lost 6 bases and J 4 bases, leaving 19 bases between the germline ends. Germline CDR1 reads SQVTM; CDR2 reads ANQGSEA. The CDR3 totals 15 residues. CDR3 coding DNA: TGCAGCGTACCCACAGGGAGGAGAGTGTACAATGAGCAGTTCTTC. Its translation: CSVPTGRRVYNEQFF.

The chain uses TRBV5-1 and TRBJ2-1, with D possibly TRBD2 on 5 matching bases. V lost 4 bases and J 0 bases, leaving 14 bases between the germline ends. CDR3 length equals 16 residues. Looked up from germline, CDR1 is SGHRS and CDR2 is YFSETQ. The CDR3, as DNA: TGCGCCAGCAGCAGCACGCCGGGATCCTCCTACAATGAGCAGTTCTTC. Its protein is CASSSTPGSSYNEQFF.

This clonotype was picked up one time. The chain combines TRBV18 with TRBJ2-5, with no clear D. Per the germline V gene, CDR1 is KGHSH and CDR2 is LQKENI. This CDR3 comprises 13 residues. V was shortened by 1 base and J by 4 bases, with 7 bases between the two germline ends. The CDR3: CASSPRSGETQYF. The CDR3 coding sequence is TGTGCCAGCTCACCACGGTCGGGAGAGACCCAGTACTTC.

The genes are TRBV4-2 and TRBJ1-1; perhaps TRBD1 as D (5 bases). The CDR3 is 17 amino acids. The ends were cut back, 1 base at V and 1 base at J, with 16 bases in the middle. Germline assignment: CDR1 LGHNA and CDR2 YNFKEQ. CDR3 loop: CASSQGSPGYGNTEAFF. The CDR3, as DNA: TGTGCCAGCAGCCAAGGATCGCCAGGGTACGGGAACACTGAAGCTTTCTTT.

This clonotype was counted many times. The chain employs TRBV7-2 and TRBJ1-1; D unclear. V was clipped by 1 base and J by 3 bases, with 12 bases between them. The length of the CDR3 is 15 residues. Per the germline V gene, CDR1 is SGHTA and CDR2 is FQGNSA. For the CDR3, the DNA is TGTGCCAGCAGCTTAGAGAAGTCCCCGGACACTGAAGCTTTCTTT. Translating gives CASSLEKSPDTEAFF.

This clonotype has at least ten counts. The chain combines TRBV6-2 or TRBV6-3 with TRBJ2-6; unclear D gene. V was pared by 4 bases and J by 0 bases, with 4 bases between. The CDR3 runs to 14 residues. CDR1 MNHEY and CDR2 SVGEGT come from the germline V gene. The CDR3 region is CASSSNSGANVLTF. As DNA, the CDR3 is TGTGCCAGCAGTTCAAACTCTGGGGCCAACGTCCTGACTTTC.